The 2 T cell receptor beta chains listed next were all sequenced from one sample in a study of T cells after yellow fever vaccination. TCRdb analysed the 5' RACE reads with MiXCR anew, one entry per CDR3 protein. Here the sample spans just under 600,000 distinct CDR3 sequences, approximately 15% being singletons. The sequencing used PBMCs, collected on the day of the yellow fever booster vaccination. All receptors come from a man aged 25 to 40 who received the YFV17D yellow fever vaccine.

V and J are TRBV29-1 and TRBJ2-7; possibly TRBD1 for D (7 bases). Germline CDR1 is SQVTM and CDR2 is ANQGSEA. The CDR3 covers 13 residues. V was cut by 6 bases and J by 5 bases, with 17 bases left in between. CDR3 in amino acids: CSVGGGGGNEQYF. CDR3 DNA sequence: TGCAGCGTAGGTGGCGGAGGGGGCAACGAGCAGTACTTC.

The genes are TRBV27 and TRBJ2-7; TRBD1 aligns across 9 bases. Losses at the gene ends were 6 bases for V and 1 base for J; bases not matched to a gene: 7. The length of the CDR3 is 15 residues. CDR1 MNHEY and CDR2 SMNVEV come from the germline V gene (reference sequence). CDR3 sequence reads: CASSLNRGRSYEQYF. CDR3 in DNA: TGTGCCAGCAGCCTGAACAGGGGGCGTTCCTACGAGCAGTACTTC.